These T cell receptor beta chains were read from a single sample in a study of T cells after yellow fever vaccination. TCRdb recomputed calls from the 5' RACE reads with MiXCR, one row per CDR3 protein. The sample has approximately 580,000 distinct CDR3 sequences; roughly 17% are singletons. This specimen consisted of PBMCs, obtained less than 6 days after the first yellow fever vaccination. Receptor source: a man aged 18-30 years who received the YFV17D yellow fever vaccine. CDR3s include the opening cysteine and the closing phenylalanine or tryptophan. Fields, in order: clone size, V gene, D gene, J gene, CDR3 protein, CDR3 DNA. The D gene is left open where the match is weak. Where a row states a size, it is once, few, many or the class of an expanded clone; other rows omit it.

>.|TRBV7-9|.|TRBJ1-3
CASSLPQQWYSGNTIYF
TGTGCCAGCAGCTTGCCCCAACAATGGTACTCTGGAAACACCATATATTTT
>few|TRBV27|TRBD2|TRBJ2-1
CASRPGLVYNEQFF
TGTGCCAGCAGACCGGGACTAGTGTACAATGAGCAGTTCTTC
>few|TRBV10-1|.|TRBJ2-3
CASSELADTQYF
TGCGCCAGCAGTGAGCTAGCAGATACGCAGTATTTT
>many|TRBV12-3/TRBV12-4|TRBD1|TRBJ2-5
CASSFRTGGKETQYF
TGTGCCAGCAGTTTCCGGACAGGGGGTAAAGAGACCCAGTACTTC
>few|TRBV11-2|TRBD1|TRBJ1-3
CASSTRGQGLDRGNTIYF
TGTGCCAGCAGCACCCGCGGACAGGGGTTAGATCGTGGAAACACCATATATTTT
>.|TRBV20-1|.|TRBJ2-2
CSARRAGATGELFF
TGCAGTGCTAGACGGGCGGGGGCGACCGGGGAGCTGTTTTTT
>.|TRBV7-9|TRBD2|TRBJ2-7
CASSLGLAGVYEQYF
TGTGCCAGCAGCTTAGGACTAGCGGGGGTGTACGAGCAGTACTTC
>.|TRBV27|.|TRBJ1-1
CASSPADIRNTEAFF
TGTGCCAGCAGTCCGGCGGACATCCGTAACACTGAAGCTTTCTTT
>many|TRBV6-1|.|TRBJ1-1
CASSADRNTEAFF
TGTGCCAGCAGTGCGGACAGGAACACTGAAGCTTTCTTT
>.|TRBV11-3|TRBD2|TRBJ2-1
CASSEPGLAGAKQFF
TGTGCCAGCAGCGAACCGGGACTAGCGGGGGCAAAGCAGTTCTTC
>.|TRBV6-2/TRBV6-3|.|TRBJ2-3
CASSYNTDTQYF
TGTGCCAGCAGTTACAACACAGATACGCAGTATTTT
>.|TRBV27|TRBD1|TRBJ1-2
CASSLTVQGSNGYTF
TGTGCCAGCAGTTTAACCGTACAGGGGTCTAATGGCTACACCTTC
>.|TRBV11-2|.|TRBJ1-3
CASSLTGTQNTIYF
TGTGCCAGCAGCTTGACCGGAACCCAAAACACCATATATTTT
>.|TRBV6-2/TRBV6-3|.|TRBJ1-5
CAIALHGAGAGFSNQPQHF
TGTGCCATCGCGTTACATGGGGCAGGGGCTGGATTTAGCAATCAGCCCCAGCATTTT
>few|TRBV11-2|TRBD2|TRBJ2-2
CASTRFGREGTGELFF
TGTGCCAGCACTAGGTTTGGCCGGGAGGGAACCGGGGAGCTGTTTTTT
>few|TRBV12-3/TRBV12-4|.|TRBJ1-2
CASSFDSANYGYTF
TGTGCCAGCAGTTTTGACTCAGCTAACTATGGCTACACCTTC
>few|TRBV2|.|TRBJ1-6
CASSERSVYNSPLHF
TGTGCCAGCAGTGAACGGTCAGTCTATAATTCACCCCTCCACTTT
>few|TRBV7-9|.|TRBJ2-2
CASSPRGAVNTGELFF
TGTGCCAGCAGCCCCCGCGGAGCGGTGAACACCGGGGAGCTGTTTTTT
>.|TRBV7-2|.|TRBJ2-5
CASSSVGQVETQYF
TGTGCCAGCAGCTCCGTGGGCCAGGTAGAGACCCAGTACTTC
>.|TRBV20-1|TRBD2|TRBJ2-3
CSAIAIAGVALSDTQYF
TGCAGTGCCATAGCCATTGCGGGAGTAGCCTTATCAGATACGCAGTATTTT
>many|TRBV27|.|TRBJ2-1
CATVILGGTEQFF
TGTGCCACCGTGATCTTAGGGGGAACTGAGCAGTTCTTC
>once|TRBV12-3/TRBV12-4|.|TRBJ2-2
CASRQLALAGELFF
TGTGCCAGCAGACAACTAGCTTTGGCCGGGGAGCTGTTTTTT
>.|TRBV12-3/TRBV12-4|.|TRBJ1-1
CASSPWEGGFREAFF
TGTGCCAGCAGCCCGTGGGAGGGGGGTTTTCGTGAAGCTTTCTTT
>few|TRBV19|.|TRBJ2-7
CASSPGATYEQYF
TGTGCCAGTAGTCCAGGGGCTACCTACGAGCAGTACTTC
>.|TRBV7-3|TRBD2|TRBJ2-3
CASSSIAGPTDTQYF
TGTGCCAGCAGCTCAATAGCGGGGCCCACAGATACGCAGTATTTT
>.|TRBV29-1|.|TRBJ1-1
CSVELRVADTEAFF
TGCAGCGTTGAGTTGAGAGTGGCGGACACTGAAGCTTTCTTT
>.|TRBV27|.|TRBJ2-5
CASSLQGGIVETQYF
TGTGCCAGCAGTTTGCAGGGTGGGATCGTAGAGACCCAGTACTTC
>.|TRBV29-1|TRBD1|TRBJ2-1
CSVRTGGAYNEQFF
TGCAGCGTTCGGACAGGTGGCGCCTACAATGAGCAGTTCTTC
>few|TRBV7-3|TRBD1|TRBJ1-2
CASSQDRGESLINGYTF
TGTGCCAGCAGCCAGGACAGGGGGGAAAGCCTAATCAACGGCTACACCTTC
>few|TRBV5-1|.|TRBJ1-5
CASSPDPVSNQPQHF
TGCGCCAGCAGCCCGGACCCCGTTAGCAATCAGCCCCAGCATTTT
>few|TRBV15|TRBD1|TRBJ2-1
CATSVEGAWDTHEQFF
TGTGCCACCAGCGTTGAGGGGGCTTGGGACACTCATGAGCAGTTCTTC
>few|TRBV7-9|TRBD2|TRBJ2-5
CASSSGGSGGAGETQYF
TGTGCCAGCAGCTCCGGTGGTAGCGGGGGGGCCGGTGAGACCCAGTACTTC
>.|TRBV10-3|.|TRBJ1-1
CAISRLGQNTEAFF
TGTGCCATCAGTCGACTGGGACAGAACACTGAAGCTTTCTTT
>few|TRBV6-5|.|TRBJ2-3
CASSSPSSDTQYF
TGTGCCAGCAGTTCTCCTAGCTCGGATACGCAGTATTTT
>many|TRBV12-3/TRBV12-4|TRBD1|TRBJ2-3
CASSQGAALSTDTQYF
TGTGCCAGCAGTCAGGGGGCCGCGTTAAGCACAGATACGCAGTATTTT
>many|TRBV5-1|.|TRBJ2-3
CASSLAPLDTQYF
TGCGCCAGCAGCTTGGCCCCGTTAGATACGCAGTATTTT
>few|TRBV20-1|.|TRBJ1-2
CSALGTYGYTF
TGCAGTGCTCTGGGCACCTATGGCTACACCTTC
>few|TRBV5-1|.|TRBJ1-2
CASSSGTPGNYGYTF
TGCGCCAGCAGCTCAGGGACACCTGGGAACTATGGCTACACCTTC
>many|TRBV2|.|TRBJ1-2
CASSGANYGYTF
TGTGCCAGCAGTGGGGCTAACTATGGCTACACCTTC
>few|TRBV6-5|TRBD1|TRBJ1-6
CASSYQGDSPLHF
TGTGCCAGCAGTTACCAGGGGGATTCACCCCTCCACTTT
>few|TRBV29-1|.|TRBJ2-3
CSVSGNTDTQYF
TGCAGCGTTTCAGGGAACACAGATACGCAGTATTTT
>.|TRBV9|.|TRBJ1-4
CASSYNGLHEKLFF
TGTGCCAGCAGCTATAACGGCCTGCATGAAAAACTGTTTTTT
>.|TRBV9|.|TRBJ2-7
CASSASVRGPYEQYF
TGTGCCAGCAGCGCTTCCGTGCGGGGGCCGTACGAGCAGTACTTC
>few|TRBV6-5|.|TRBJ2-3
CASSYWGEADTQYF
TGTGCCAGCAGTTATTGGGGAGAGGCAGATACGCAGTATTTT
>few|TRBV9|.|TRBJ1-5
CASSSRAWDQPQHF
TGTGCCAGCAGCTCCCGGGCCTGGGATCAGCCCCAGCATTTT
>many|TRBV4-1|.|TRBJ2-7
CASSQPGRNYEQYF
TGCGCCAGCAGCCAACCGGGACGGAACTACGAGCAGTACTTC
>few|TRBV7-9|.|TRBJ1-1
CASRLTGLRTEAFF
TGTGCCAGCAGACTTACAGGGCTACGCACTGAAGCTTTCTTT
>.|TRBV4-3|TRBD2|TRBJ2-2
CASSQGAAAGDTGELFF
TGCGCCAGCAGCCAAGGGGCGGCGGCGGGGGACACCGGGGAGCTGTTTTTT